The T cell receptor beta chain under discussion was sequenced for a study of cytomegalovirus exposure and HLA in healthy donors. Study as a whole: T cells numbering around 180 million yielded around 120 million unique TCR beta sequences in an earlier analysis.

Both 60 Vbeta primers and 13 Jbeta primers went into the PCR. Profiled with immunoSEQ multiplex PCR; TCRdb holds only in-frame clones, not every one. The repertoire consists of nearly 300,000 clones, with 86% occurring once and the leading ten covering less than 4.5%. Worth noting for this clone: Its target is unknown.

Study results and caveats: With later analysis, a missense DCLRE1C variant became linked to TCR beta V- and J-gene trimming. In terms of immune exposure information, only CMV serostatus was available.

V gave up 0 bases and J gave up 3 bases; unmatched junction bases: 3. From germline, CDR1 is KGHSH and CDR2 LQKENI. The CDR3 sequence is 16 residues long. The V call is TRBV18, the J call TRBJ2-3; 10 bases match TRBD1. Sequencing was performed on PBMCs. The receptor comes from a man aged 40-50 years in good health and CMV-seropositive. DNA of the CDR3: TGTGCCAGCTCACCACCGGACAGGGGGAAGACAGATACGCAGTATTTT. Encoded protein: CASSPPDRGKTDTQYF.